These 11 T cell receptor beta chains came from one sample sequenced in a study of blood T cells in healthy people across ages (dated by TCRdb to 2015 to 2017). Libraries were made using 5' RACE. The reads were generated on an Illumina HiSeq 2500. The second PCR ran for roughly 6 to 11 cycles and used a J-beta primer mix along with a sample-barcoded 5' primer. TCRdb reanalyzed the raw reads on its own, using fastp at Q25 for trimming and MiXCR for clone calling, and kept in-frame beta chains. Records with the same CDR3 protein are collapsed into one entry carrying the most frequent genes and DNA. The sample yields 1.5 million to 2 million distinct CDR3 sequences; 40% to 55% were counted once. The ten largest make up roughly 2% of the sample. The sample taken for sequencing was blood. The receptor source for this set is a woman between 40 and 55 years old in good health.

This chain uses TRBV14 with TRBJ2-3; D possibly corresponds to TRBD1 (6 bases). Germline V gene data show CDR1 as SGHDN and CDR2 as FVKESK. V lost 2 bases and J lost 2, with 11 bases in between. This CDR3 is 15 amino acids long. CDR3 sequence (DNA): TGTGCCAGCAGCCAATGGCAGGGGCTCACAGATACGCAGTATTTT. It specifies CASSQWQGLTDTQYF. The full variable domain, in which reference TRBV14 and TRBJ2-3 provide the parts outside the CDR3, is EAGVTQFPSHSVIEKGQTVTLRCDPISGHDNLYWYRRVMGKEIKFLLHFVKESKQDESGMPNNRFLAERTGGTYSTLKVQPAELEDSGVYFCASSQWQGLTDTQYFGPGTRLTVL.

This clonotype was recorded a few times. This chain links TRBV6-6 with TRBJ2-5, with D hard to call. This CDR3 comprises 15 residues. Germline loops: CDR1 MNHNY, CDR2 SVGAGI (reference sequence). Deletions cut 0 bases from V and 1 base from J, with 9 bases between. CDR3: CASSYSSQVQETQYF. The CDR3 DNA reads as TGTGCCAGCAGTTACTCGAGTCAGGTCCAAGAGACCCAGTACTTC.

The chain links TRBV7-2 to TRBJ2-3; tentatively, D is TRBD2 (6 bases). V lost 5 bases to trimming and J lost 4 bases, with 22 bases between them. Germline V CDR1 and CDR2: SGHTA, FQGNSA. The CDR3 totals 17 residues. In DNA form, the CDR3 reads TGTGCCAGCAGCCTCACCGGGACTCCCATTGGGGCAGATACGCAGTATTTT. It is translated as CASSLTGTPIGADTQYF.

This chain links TRBV12-3 or TRBV12-4 with TRBJ2-4; D is unresolved. The ends were cut back, 5 bases at V and 4 bases at J, with 15 bases in the middle. This CDR3 region has 15 residues. In nucleotides, the CDR3 is TGTGCCAGCAGTACCGGGCCCATAGGAAAAAACATTCAGTACTTC. Translating it yields CASSTGPIGKNIQYF.

This clonotype appeared a single time. The rearrangement links TRBV28 to TRBJ1-2; 8 bases agree with TRBD1. This CDR3 comprises 15 residues. V was clipped by 5 bases and J by 7 bases; unmatched bases: 12. Germline CDR1 is MDHEN and CDR2 is SYDVKM. CDR3 sequence (DNA): TGTGCCAGCAGTCTACCTGCGCAGGGGGCAGTTGGCTACACCTTC. Protein product: CASSLPAQGAVGYTF.

The chain is built from TRBV11-1 and TRBJ2-2, with 7 bases matching TRBD1. Per germline, CDR1 SGHAT and CDR2 FQDESV (reference sequence). The CDR3 covers 13 residues. With 5 bases clipped from V and 7 bases from J, the junction kept 4 bases outside the gene matches. The CDR3, as DNA: TGTGCCAGCAGCGTACAGGGGATCGGGGAGCTGTTTTTT. Translated, it gives CASSVQGIGELFF.

CDR3 sequence (DNA): TGTGCCGCCGGGGATTTTGGTTCCTACAATGAGCAGTTCTTC. This translates into CAAGDFGSYNEQFF. The rearrangement uses TRBV7-9 and TRBJ2-1; a weak D match, TRBD2 (5 bases). In germline, CDR1 is SEHNR, CDR2 FQNEAQ (reference sequence). Trimming took off 11 bases at V and 1 base at J, with 15 bases between the two ends. This CDR3 contains 14 residues.

The chain is built from TRBV20-1 and TRBJ2-3; D may be TRBD1 or TRBD2 (6 bases each). CDR3 size: 16 residues. Germline lookup yields CDR1 DFQATT and CDR2 SNEGSKA (reference sequence). Deletions cut 1 base from V and 0 bases from J, with 14 bases between. This CDR3 reads CSARGRRGLSTDTQYF. For the CDR3, the DNA is TGCAGTGCTAGAGGTAGACGGGGGCTTAGCACAGATACGCAGTATTTT.

This clonotype was seen a handful of times. The chain carries TRBV5-6 and TRBJ1-6; 7 bases agree with TRBD1. Trimming removed 4 bases from V and 6 bases from J; junction bases left unmatched: 7. The CDR3 runs 15 residues. The germline CDR1 and CDR2 sequences are SGHDT and YYEEEE. The CDR3 here is CASSRRQGRNSPLHF. CDR3 bases: TGTGCCAGCAGCCGACGACAGGGACGTAATTCACCCCTCCACTTT. Full variable domain (missing parts from reference TRBV5-6 and TRBJ1-6): DAGVTQSPTHLIKTRGQQVTLRCSPKSGHDTVSWYQQALGQGPQFIFQYYEEEERQRGNFPDRFSGHQFPNYSSELNVNALLLGDSALYLCASSRRQGRNSPLHFGNGTRLTVT.

This chain connects TRBV6-5 to TRBJ2-3; 8 positions match TRBD2. This CDR3 has 14 residues. V shed 2 bases, J shed 7 bases, and the junction held 5 bases outside the gene matches. CDR1 MNHEY and CDR2 SVGAGI come from the germline V gene. CDR3 residues: CASSYDGGGNTQYF. CDR3 sequence (DNA): TGTGCCAGCAGTTACGACGGGGGGGGCAATACGCAGTATTTT.

The V and J genes are TRBV6-1 and TRBJ2-3; 8 bases agree with TRBD1. The CDR3 length is 15 residues. Germline V gives CDR1 MNHNS, CDR2 SASEGT. The J segment lost 4 bases and the V segment lost 5 bases, leaving 8 bases of the junction unmatched. CDR3 sequence (DNA): TGTGCCAGCAGTCCCTGGACAGGGTCGGCAGATACGCAGTATTTT. It codes for CASSPWTGSADTQYF.